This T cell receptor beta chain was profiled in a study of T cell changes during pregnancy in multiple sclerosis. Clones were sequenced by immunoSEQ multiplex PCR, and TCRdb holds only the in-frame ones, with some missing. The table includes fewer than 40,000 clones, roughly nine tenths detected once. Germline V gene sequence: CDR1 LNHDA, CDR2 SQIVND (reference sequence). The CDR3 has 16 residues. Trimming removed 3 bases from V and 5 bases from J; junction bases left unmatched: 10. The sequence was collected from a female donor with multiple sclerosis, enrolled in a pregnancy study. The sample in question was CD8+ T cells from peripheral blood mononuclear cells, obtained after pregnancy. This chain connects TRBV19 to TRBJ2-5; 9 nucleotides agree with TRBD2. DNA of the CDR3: TGTGCCAGTAGTATTCGGCTAGCGGGGACTGGGGAGACCCAGTACTTC. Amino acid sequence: CASSIRLAGTGETQYF.